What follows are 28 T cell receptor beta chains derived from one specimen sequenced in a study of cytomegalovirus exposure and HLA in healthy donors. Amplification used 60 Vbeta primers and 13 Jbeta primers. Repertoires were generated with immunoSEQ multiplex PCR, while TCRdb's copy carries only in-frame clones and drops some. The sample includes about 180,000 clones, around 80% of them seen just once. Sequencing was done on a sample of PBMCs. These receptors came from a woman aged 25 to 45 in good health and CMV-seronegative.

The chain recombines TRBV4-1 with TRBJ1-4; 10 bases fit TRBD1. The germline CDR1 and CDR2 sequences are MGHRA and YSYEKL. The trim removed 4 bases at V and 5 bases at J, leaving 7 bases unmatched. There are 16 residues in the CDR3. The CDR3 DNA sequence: TGCGCCAGCAGCCGACCCAAGGACAGGGGGAATGAAAAACTGTTTTTT. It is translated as CASSRPKDRGNEKLFF.

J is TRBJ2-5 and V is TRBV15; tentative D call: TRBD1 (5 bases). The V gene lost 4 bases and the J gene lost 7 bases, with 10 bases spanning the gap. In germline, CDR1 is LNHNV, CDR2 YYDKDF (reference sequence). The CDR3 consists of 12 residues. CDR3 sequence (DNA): TGTGCCACCAGCATTCCTAGGGGGACCCAGTACTTC. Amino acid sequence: CATSIPRGTQYF.

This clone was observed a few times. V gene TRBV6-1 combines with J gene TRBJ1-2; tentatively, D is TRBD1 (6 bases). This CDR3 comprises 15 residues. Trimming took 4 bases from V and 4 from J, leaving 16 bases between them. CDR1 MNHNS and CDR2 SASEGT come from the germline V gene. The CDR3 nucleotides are TGTGCCAGCAGTGCCCCCCCGGACAGCCCCTATGGCTACACCTTC. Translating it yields CASSAPPDSPYGYTF.

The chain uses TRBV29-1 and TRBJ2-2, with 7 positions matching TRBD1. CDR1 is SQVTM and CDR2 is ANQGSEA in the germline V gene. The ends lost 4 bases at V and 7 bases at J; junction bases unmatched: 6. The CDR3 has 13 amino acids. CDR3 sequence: CSVGVTGLGELFF. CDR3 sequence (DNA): TGCAGCGTTGGGGTGACAGGGCTCGGGGAGCTGTTTTTT.

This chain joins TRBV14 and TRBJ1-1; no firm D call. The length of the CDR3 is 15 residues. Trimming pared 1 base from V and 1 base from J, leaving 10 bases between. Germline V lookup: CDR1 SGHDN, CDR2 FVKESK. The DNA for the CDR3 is TGTGCCAGCAGCCAAGTGTCGACTTCGAACACTGAAGCTTTCTTT. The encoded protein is CASSQVSTSNTEAFF. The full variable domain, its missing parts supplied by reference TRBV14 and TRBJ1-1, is EAGVTQFPSHSVIEKGQTVTLRCDPISGHDNLYWYRRVMGKEIKFLLHFVKESKQDESGMPNNRFLAERTGGTYSTLKVQPAELEDSGVYFCASSQVSTSNTEAFFGQGTRLTVV.

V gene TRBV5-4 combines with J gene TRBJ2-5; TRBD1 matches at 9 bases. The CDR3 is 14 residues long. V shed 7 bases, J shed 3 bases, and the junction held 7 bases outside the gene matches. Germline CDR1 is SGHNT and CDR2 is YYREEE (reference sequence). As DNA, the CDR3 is TGTGCCAGCTCTAGACAGGGGGTGGAAGAGACCCAGTACTTC. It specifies CASSRQGVEETQYF.

CDR3 sequence (DNA): TGTGCCTGGGAATACAGGGGGATAGCCTACGAGCAGTACTTC. Translation: CAWEYRGIAYEQYF. The V and J genes are TRBV30 and TRBJ2-7; TRBD1 matches 8 bases. In germline, CDR1 is GTSNPN, CDR2 SVGIG (reference sequence). V shed 5 bases, J shed 2 bases, and the junction held 8 bases outside the gene matches. This CDR3 spans 14 amino acids.

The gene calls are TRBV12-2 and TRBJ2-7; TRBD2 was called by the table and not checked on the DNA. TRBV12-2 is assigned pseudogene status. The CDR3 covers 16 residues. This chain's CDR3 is CASRHQRSDLSYEQYF. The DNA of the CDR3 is TGTGCAAGTCGTCACCAGAGGTCGGACTTATCCTACGAGCAGTACTTC.

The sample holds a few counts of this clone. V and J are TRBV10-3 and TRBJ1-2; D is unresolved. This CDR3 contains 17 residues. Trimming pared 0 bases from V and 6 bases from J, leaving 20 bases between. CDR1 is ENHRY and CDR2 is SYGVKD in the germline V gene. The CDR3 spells CAISESDLAAPRDGYTF. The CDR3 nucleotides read TGTGCCATCAGTGAGTCGGATCTAGCCGCCCCCCGAGATGGCTACACCTTC.

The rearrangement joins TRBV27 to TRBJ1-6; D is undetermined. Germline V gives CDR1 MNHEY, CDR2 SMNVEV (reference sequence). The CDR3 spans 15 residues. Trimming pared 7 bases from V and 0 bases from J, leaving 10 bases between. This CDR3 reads CASTLGNSYNSPLHF. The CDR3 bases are TGTGCCAGCACACTAGGCAACTCCTATAATTCACCCCTCCACTTT.

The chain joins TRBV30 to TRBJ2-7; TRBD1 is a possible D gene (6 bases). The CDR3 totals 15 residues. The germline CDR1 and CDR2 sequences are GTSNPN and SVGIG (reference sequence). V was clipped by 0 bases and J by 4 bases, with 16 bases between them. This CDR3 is CAWSVLGASTYEQYF. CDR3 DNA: TGTGCCTGGAGTGTATTGGGGGCATCGACGTACGAGCAGTACTTC. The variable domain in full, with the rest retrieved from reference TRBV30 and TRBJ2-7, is SQTIHQWPATLVQPVGSPLSLECTVEGTSNPNLYWYRQAAGRGLQLLFYSVGIGQISSEVPQNLSASRPQDRQFILSSKKLLLSDSGFYLCAWSVLGASTYEQYFGPGTRLTVT.

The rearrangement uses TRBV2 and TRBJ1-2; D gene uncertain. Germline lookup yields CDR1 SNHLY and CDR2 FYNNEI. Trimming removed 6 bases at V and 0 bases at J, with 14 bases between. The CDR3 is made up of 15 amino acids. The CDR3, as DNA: TGTGCCAGCAGAGCCTCCTCAGCGACTAACTATGGCTACACCTTC. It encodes CASRASSATNYGYTF.

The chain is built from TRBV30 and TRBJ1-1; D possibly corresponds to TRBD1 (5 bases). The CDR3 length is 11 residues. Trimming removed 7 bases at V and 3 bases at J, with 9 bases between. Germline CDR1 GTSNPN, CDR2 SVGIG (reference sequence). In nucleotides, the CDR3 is TGTGCCTCTGACAGCTACACTGAAGCTTTCTTT. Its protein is CASDSYTEAFF.

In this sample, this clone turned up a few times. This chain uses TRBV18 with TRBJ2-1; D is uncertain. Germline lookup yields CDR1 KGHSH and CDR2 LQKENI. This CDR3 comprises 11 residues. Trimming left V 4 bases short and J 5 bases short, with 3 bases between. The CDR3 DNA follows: TGTGCCAGCTCACTTAACAATGAGCAGTTCTTC. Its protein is CASSLNNEQFF.

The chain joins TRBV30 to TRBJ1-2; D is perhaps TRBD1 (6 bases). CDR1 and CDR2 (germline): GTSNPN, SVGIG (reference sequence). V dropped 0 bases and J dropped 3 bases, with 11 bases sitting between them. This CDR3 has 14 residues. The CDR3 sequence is CAWSVPGVDYGYTF. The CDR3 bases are TGTGCCTGGAGTGTTCCAGGGGTGGACTATGGCTACACCTTC.

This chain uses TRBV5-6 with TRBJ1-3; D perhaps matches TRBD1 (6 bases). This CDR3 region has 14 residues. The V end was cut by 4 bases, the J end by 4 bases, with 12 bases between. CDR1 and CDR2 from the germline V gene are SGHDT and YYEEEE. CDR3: CASSQIRGGNTIYF. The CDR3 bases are TGTGCCAGCAGCCAAATAAGGGGGGGAAACACCATATATTTT. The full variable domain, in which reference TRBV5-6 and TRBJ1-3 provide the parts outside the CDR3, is DAGVTQSPTHLIKTRGQQVTLRCSPKSGHDTVSWYQQALGQGPQFIFQYYEEEERQRGNFPDRFSGHQFPNYSSELNVNALLLGDSALYLCASSQIRGGNTIYFGEGSWLTVV.

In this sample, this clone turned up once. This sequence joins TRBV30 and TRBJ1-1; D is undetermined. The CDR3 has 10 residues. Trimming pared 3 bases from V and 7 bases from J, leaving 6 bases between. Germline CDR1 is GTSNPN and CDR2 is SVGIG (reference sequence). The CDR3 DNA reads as TGTGCCTGGAGCGAGAATGAAGCTTTCTTT. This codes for CAWSENEAFF. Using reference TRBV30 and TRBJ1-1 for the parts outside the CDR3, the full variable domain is SQTIHQWPATLVQPVGSPLSLECTVEGTSNPNLYWYRQAAGRGLQLLFYSVGIGQISSEVPQNLSASRPQDRQFILSSKKLLLSDSGFYLCAWSENEAFFGQGTRLTVV.

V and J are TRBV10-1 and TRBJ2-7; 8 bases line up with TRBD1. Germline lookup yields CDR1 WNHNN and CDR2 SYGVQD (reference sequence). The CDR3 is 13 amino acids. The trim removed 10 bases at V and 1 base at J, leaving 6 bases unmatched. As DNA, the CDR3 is TGCGCCACCTCGGGACAGGCATCCTACGAGCAGTACTTC. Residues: CATSGQASYEQYF.

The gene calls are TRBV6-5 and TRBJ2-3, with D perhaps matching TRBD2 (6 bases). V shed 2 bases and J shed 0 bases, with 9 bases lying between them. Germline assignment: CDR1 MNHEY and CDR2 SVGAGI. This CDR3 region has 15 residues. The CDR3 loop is CASSYDGTSTDTQYF. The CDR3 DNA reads TGTGCCAGCAGTTACGACGGGACTAGCACAGATACGCAGTATTTT.

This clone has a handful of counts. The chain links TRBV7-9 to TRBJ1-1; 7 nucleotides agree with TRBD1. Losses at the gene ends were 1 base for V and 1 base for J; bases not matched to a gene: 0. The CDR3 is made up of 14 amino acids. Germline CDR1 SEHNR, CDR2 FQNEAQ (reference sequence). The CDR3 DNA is TGTGCCAGCAGCTTAGACAGGGGGAACACTGAAGCTTTCTTT. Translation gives CASSLDRGNTEAFF.

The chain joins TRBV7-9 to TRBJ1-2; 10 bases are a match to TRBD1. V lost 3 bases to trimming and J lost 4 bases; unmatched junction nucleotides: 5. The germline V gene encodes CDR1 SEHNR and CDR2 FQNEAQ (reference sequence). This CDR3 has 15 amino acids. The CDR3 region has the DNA TGTGCCAGCAGCTTCGACAGGGGGCTGGTCTATGGCTACACCTTC. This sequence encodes CASSFDRGLVYGYTF. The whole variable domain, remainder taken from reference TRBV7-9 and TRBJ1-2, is DTGVSQNPRHKITKRGQNVTFRCDPISEHNRLYWYRQTLGQGPEFLTYFQNEAQLEKSRLLSDRFSAERPKGSFSTLEIQRTEQGDSAMYLCASSFDRGLVYGYTFGSGTRLTVV.

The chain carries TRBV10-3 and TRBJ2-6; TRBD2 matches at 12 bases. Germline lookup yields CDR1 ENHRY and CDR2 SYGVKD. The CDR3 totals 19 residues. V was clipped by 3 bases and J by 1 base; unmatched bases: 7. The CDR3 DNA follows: TGTGCCATCAGTGAAGGACTAGCGGGGTTAAGTTCTGGGGCCAACGTCCTGACTTTC. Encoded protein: CAISEGLAGLSSGANVLTF.

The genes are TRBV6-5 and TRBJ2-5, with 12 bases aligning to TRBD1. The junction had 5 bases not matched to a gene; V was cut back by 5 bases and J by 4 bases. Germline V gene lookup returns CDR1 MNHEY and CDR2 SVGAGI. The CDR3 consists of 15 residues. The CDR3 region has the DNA TGTGCCAGCAGTGGGACAGGGGGCTTTGGAGAGACCCAGTACTTC. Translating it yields CASSGTGGFGETQYF.

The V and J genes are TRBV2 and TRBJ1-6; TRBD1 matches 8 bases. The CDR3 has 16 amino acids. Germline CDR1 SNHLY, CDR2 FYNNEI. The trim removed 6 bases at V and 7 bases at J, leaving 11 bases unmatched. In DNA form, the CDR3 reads TGTGCCAGCAGAAGGACAGGGATAATCCCGAATTCACCCCTCCACTTT. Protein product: CASRRTGIIPNSPLHF.

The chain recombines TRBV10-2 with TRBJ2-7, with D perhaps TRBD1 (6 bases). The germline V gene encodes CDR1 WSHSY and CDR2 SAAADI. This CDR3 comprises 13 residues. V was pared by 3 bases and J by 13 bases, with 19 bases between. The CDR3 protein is CASSEGLRQVLYF. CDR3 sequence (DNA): TGCGCCAGCAGTGAAGGTTTGAGACAGGTATTATACTTC.

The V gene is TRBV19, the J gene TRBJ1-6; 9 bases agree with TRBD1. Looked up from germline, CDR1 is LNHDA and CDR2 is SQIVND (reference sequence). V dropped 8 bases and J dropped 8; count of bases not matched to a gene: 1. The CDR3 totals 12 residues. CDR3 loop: CASGDRDSPLHF. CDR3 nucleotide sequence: TGTGCCAGTGGGGACAGGGATTCACCCCTCCACTTT.

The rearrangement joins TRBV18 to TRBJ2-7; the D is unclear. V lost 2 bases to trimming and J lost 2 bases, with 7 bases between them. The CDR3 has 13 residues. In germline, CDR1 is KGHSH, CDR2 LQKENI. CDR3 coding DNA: TGTGCCAGCTCACCAAAGCTCACCTACGAGCAGTACTTC. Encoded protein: CASSPKLTYEQYF.

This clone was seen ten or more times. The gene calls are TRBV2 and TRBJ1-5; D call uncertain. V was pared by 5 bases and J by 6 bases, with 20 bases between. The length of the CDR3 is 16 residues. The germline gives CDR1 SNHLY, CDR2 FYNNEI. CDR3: CASSSGGGRVGQPQHF. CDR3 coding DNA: TGTGCCAGCAGTTCCGGAGGAGGGAGAGTGGGTCAGCCCCAGCATTTT. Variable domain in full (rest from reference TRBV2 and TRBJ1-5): EPEVTQTPSHQVTQMGQEVILRCVPISNHLYFYWYRQILGQKVEFLVSFYNNEISEKSEIFDDQFSVERPDGSNFTLKIRSTKLEDSAMYFCASSSGGGRVGQPQHFGDGTRLSIL.